Listed below are T cell receptor beta chains from one sample, sequenced in a study of CD8+CD57+ T cells in acquired aplastic anemia. TCRdb recomputed calls from the reads with MiXCR, one row per CDR3 protein. The repertoire has about 220,000 distinct CDR3 sequences, roughly half of them found once; the top ten carry about 7.8%. The sample taken for sequencing was sorted CD4+, CD8+, or CD8+CD57+ T cells (not recorded which) from PBMCs. The receptors here all came from a human donor with aplastic anemia. Each CDR3 is given with its conserved first and last residue. The D gene is left open where the match is weak. Not every row has a clone size; where given, it reads once, few, many or a size class.

size	D	V	J	DNA	CDR3
few	TRBD1	TRBV7-9	TRBJ2-5	TGTGCCAGCGGGGGCCCGGGACAGGGGACCCAAGAGACCCAGTACTTC	CASGGPGQGTQETQYF
many	.	TRBV20-1	TRBJ2-7	TGCAGTGCCCGCTACACAGGAGGCTACGAGCAGTACTTC	CSARYTGGYEQYF
once	.	TRBV2	TRBJ2-7	TGTGCCAGCAGGCAGGGTTTCCACGAGCAGTACTTC	CASRQGFHEQYF
.	.	TRBV9	TRBJ2-7	TGTGCCAGCAGCTTGACGGACGGGGCTGGCTACGAGCAGTACTTC	CASSLTDGAGYEQYF
once	TRBD2	TRBV7-9	TRBJ2-1	TGTGCCAGCAATAGCGGGGGGCAGAATGAGCAGTTCTTC	CASNSGGQNEQFF
many	TRBD2	TRBV9	TRBJ2-1	TGTGCCAGCAGCGCCCGACTAGCGGGGGGCTACAATGAGCAGTTCTTC	CASSARLAGGYNEQFF
many	.	TRBV19	TRBJ1-6	TGTGCCAGTAGTATAGATTTGGCAGGGGAATCACCCCTCCACTTT	CASSIDLAGESPLHF
.	.	TRBV7-8	TRBJ1-6	TGTGCCAGCAGCCGTGGACGGGCCGATTCACCCCTCCACTTT	CASSRGRADSPLHF
.	TRBD1	TRBV29-1	TRBJ2-5	TGCAGCGTATCGGGACAGGGGACAGGAGAGACCCAGTACTTC	CSVSGQGTGETQYF
.	.	TRBV11-2	TRBJ1-1	TGTGCCAGCAGCTTAGATCAGTTGGGAGCTTTCTTT	CASSLDQLGAFF
.	.	TRBV7-9	TRBJ2-1	TGTGCCAGCAGTGGGGGACTGGTCAATGAGCAGTTCTTC	CASSGGLVNEQFF
many	TRBD1	TRBV7-8	TRBJ2-7	TGTGCCAGCAGCTCCTCGGACAGGAGCTCCTACGAGCAGTACTTC	CASSSSDRSSYEQYF
few	TRBD2	TRBV20-1	TRBJ2-5	TGCAGTGCTAGTAGGGTCCGACTAGCGGGGGAATTGGAGACCCAGTACTTC	CSASRVRLAGELETQYF
few	TRBD1	TRBV10-3	TRBJ1-1	TGTGCCGTCAGTGGGACAGGGGAGACCTCGAACACTGAAGCTTTCTTT	CAVSGTGETSNTEAFF
many	.	TRBV5-1	TRBJ2-1	TGCGCCAGCAGCTTGGCTGTGACTAGCTACAATGAGCAGTTCTTC	CASSLAVTSYNEQFF
.	.	TRBV6-2/TRBV6-3	TRBJ2-1	TGTGCCAGCGGACGCAGGGACGGAGAAGGAAGGGAGCAGTTCTTC	CASGRRDGEGREQFF
many	.	TRBV15	TRBJ2-7	TGTGCCACCAGCAGAGCCACACAGGACGAGCAGTACTTC	CATSRATQDEQYF
.	TRBD2	TRBV7-9	TRBJ2-6	TGCGCCAGCAGCCAAGAACTAGCGGGGGCCAACGTCCTGACTTTC	CASSQELAGANVLTF
many	TRBD1	TRBV10-1	TRBJ1-5	TGCGCCAGCAGTGAGGCGGGGACAGCGATGTATAGCAATCAGCCCCAGCATTTT	CASSEAGTAMYSNQPQHF
.	TRBD2	TRBV11-2	TRBJ2-7	TGTGCCAGCAAGAAAACCGGGACTAGCGGGAGCGAGCAGTACTTC	CASKKTGTSGSEQYF
few	.	TRBV27	TRBJ2-3	TGTGCCAGCAGGAAACACAGGGAAACGACAGATACGCAGTATTTT	CASRKHRETTDTQYF
.	.	TRBV12-3/TRBV12-4	TRBJ2-7	TGTGCCAGCAGAGACGGTAGGAGGGGAACCTACGAGCAGTACTTC	CASRDGRRGTYEQYF